This T cell receptor (beta chain) is from a study of shared clonotypes between healthy human individuals. Overall study: The study enrolled a couple of women and a few men aged 18 to 49. Regarding the study as a whole: Depth was large, yet rarefaction showed that sorted-subset sequencing was incomplete.

The CDR3 is 15 amino acids. V was shortened by 4 bases and J by 9 bases, with 20 bases between the two germline ends. Germline V gene data show CDR1 as SGDLS and CDR2 as YYNGEE. TCRdb's table, derived via immunoSEQ multiplex PCR, lists solely in-frame clones and lacks some. The table lists some 680,000 clones, about three quarters of them singletons. On this clone: Its specificity is not known.

The specimen was memory CD4+ T cells sorted from blood. Subset denoted: CD45RA-negative fraction. V and J are TRBV9 and TRBJ2-1; D assignment may be TRBD1 or TRBD2 (6 bases each). The source of this sequence is a woman aged 25 to 45 in good health. CDR3 amino acids: CASSPAGGLVGEQFF. As DNA, the CDR3 is TGTGCCAGCAGCCCCGCCGGGGGCTTAGTAGGTGAGCAGTTCTTC. The variable domain in full, with the rest retrieved from reference TRBV9 and TRBJ2-1, is DSGVTQTPKHLITATGQRVTLRCSPRSGDLSVYWYQQSLDQGLQFLIQYYNGEERAKGNILERFSAQQFPDLHSELNLSSLELGDSALYFCASSPAGGLVGEQFFGPGTRLTVL.